The 6 T cell receptor beta chains in this list originate from one sample, sequenced in a study of CD8 T cells in ankylosing spondylitis. A single record per CDR3 protein comes from TCRdb applying MiXCR to the 5' RACE reads. The sample lists a few hundred thousand distinct CDR3 sequences; 24% were seen once. The sequenced sample consisted of blood, either unsorted or a sorted T cell fraction (not recorded which). The receptors shown here come from a male donor with ankylosing spondylitis or in good health (not recorded which).

This clonotype has just a few counts. The chain has TRBV10-3 and TRBJ2-3; 7 bases are a match to TRBD2. The CDR3 has 17 amino acids. With 6 bases clipped from V and 0 bases from J, the junction kept 12 bases outside the gene matches. CDR1 and CDR2 (germline): ENHRY, SYGVKD. CDR3 DNA sequence: TGTGCCATCAGGGACAACCAGGGAGGGGTGAGCACAGATACGCAGTATTTT. Protein product: CAIRDNQGGVSTDTQYF.

In this sample, this clonotype turned up a few times. This chain connects TRBV12-3 or TRBV12-4 to TRBJ2-5, with TRBD1 as a possible D gene (6 bases). This CDR3 spans 13 amino acids. Trimming removed 3 bases at V and 4 bases at J, with 9 bases between. The DNA of the CDR3 is TGTGCCAGCAGTTTGGCAGGGGCAGAGACCCAGTACTTC. Encoded protein: CASSLAGAETQYF.

This rearrangement joins TRBV18 to TRBJ1-2; the match to TRBD1 covers 9 bases. V lost 2 bases to trimming and J lost 4 bases; unmatched junction nucleotides: 5. This CDR3 is 15 amino acids long. Germline CDR1 is KGHSH and CDR2 is LQKENI. CDR3 bases: TGTGCCAGCTCACCAACGGGACAGGGCCTCTATGGCTACACCTTC. This gives the protein CASSPTGQGLYGYTF.

This clonotype occurred a few times. The rearrangement uses TRBV6-1 and TRBJ2-7; 7 nucleotides match TRBD2. This CDR3 comprises 13 residues. V trimming: 3 bases; J trimming: 7 bases; junction bases outside the gene matches: 6. Per germline, CDR1 MNHNS and CDR2 SASEGT. DNA of the CDR3: TGTGCCAGCAGTGAGGGGGGGTCTCGTGAGCAGTACTTC. Its translation is CASSEGGSREQYF.

This clonotype was recorded many times. The rearrangement joins TRBV5-1 to TRBJ1-2, with 7 bases identical to TRBD1. The CDR3 covers 16 residues. The V gene's germline CDR1 is SGHRS and CDR2 YFSETQ. Losses at the gene ends were 7 bases for V and 3 bases for J; bases not matched to a gene: 15. CDR3 DNA sequence: TGCGCCAGCGCCCAATCGACAGGGAAGATGGACTATGGCTACACCTTC. It translates to CASAQSTGKMDYGYTF.

The chain employs TRBV29-1 and TRBJ2-3; the D call may be TRBD1 or TRBD2 (5 bases each). V dropped 4 bases and J dropped 2 bases, with 10 bases sitting between them. Germline V gives CDR1 SQVTM, CDR2 ANQGSEA. The CDR3 loop spans 13 amino acids. The CDR3 spells CSVVPGPTDTQYF. The CDR3 DNA sequence: TGCAGCGTTGTTCCGGGACCCACAGATACGCAGTATTTT.